This T cell receptor beta chain was identified during a study of blood T cell repertoires in COVID-19. Study information: Italy, Spain and the United States were the sources of the convalescent and acute COVID-19 samples.

Sequenced by immunoSEQ multiplex PCR; TCRdb stores in-frame clones only, minus some. The sample consists of about 280,000 clones, 88% of them appearing once. The V gene end was trimmed by 5 bases and the J gene end by 1 base; junction bases not matched to a gene: 12. The CDR3 has 17 amino acids. CDR1 and CDR2 from the germline V gene are MNHNY and SVGAGI (reference sequence). V gene TRBV6-6 combines with J gene TRBJ1-1; 8 positions match TRBD1. The sequencing sample was made of peripheral blood. The sequence was obtained from a woman aged 30 to 39 with COVID-19, enrolled during active disease. The CDR3 loop is CASSLGQGSRRNTEAFF. DNA of the CDR3: TGTGCCAGCAGTCTCGGACAGGGAAGTCGGAGGAACACTGAAGCTTTCTTT.